Presented here are 3 T cell receptor beta chains from one specimen sequenced in a study of blood T cell repertoires in COVID-19. Here immunoSEQ multiplex PCR was the method, and the copy in TCRdb shows in-frame clones only, minus some. The profile shows hundreds of thousands of clones, around 89% of them singletons. Sequenced: PBMCs or T cells enriched from blood (not recorded which). The receptors shown here come from a woman in her 40s who had recovered from COVID-19.

The chain is built from TRBV4-3 and TRBJ2-1; 11 bases are a match to TRBD2. Germline lookup yields CDR1 LGHNA and CDR2 YSLEER. This CDR3 has 14 amino acids. With 2 bases clipped from V and 12 bases from J, the junction kept 6 bases outside the gene matches. The CDR3 DNA follows: TGCGCCAGCAGCCAATTAGCGGGGGGGCCGGGGCAGTTCTTC. Residues: CASSQLAGGPGQFF.

The chain carries TRBV15 and TRBJ1-2, with D perhaps matching TRBD1 (6 bases). The V gene lost 5 bases and the J gene lost 2 bases, with 15 bases spanning the gap. Germline CDR1 and CDR2: LNHNV and YYDKDF (reference sequence). The CDR3 runs to 15 residues. The DNA for the CDR3 is TGTGCCACCAGCGGACAGTCAGGGACCAACTATGGCTACACCTTC. Encoded protein: CATSGQSGTNYGYTF.

To note about this clone: The limits of the CDR3 on the DNA are not certain, so only TCRdb's listed CDR3 is given. The gene calls are TRBV12-2 and TRBJ2-1; TRBD2 reflects the table's D call only, with no check against the DNA. TRBV12-2 is an annotated pseudogene. 15 amino acids form the CDR3, both terminal residues included. CDR3 sequence: CASRFGAGIYNEQFF.